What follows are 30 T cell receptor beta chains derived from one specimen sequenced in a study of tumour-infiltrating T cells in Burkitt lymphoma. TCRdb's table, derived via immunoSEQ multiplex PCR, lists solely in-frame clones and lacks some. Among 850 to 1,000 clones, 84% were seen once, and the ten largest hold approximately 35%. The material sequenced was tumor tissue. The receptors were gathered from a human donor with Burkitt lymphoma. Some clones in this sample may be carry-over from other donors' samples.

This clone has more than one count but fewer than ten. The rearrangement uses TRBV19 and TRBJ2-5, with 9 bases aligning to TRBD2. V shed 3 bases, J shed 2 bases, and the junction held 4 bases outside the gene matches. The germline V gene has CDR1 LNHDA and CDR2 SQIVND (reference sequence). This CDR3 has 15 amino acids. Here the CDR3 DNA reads TGTGCCAGTAGTATTATAGCGGGGGTTCAAGAGACCCAGTACTTC. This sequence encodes CASSIIAGVQETQYF.

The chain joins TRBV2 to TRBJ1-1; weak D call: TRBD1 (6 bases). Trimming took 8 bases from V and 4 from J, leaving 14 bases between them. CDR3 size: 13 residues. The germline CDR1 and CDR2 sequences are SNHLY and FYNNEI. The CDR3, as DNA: TGTGCCAGCGGGAGGGGGGCGCGCACTGAAGCTTTCTTT. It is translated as CASGRGARTEAFF.

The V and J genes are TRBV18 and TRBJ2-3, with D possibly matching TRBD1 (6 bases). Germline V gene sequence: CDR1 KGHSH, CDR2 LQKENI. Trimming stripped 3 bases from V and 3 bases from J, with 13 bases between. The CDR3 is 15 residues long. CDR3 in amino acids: CASSPTGKGTDTQYF. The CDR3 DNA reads TGTGCCAGCTCACCTACAGGGAAGGGAACAGATACGCAGTATTTT.

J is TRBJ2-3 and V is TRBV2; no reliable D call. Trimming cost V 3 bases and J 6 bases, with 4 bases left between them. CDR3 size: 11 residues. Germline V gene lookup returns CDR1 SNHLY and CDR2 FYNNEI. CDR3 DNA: TGTGCCAGCAGTGATTGGGATACGCAGTATTTT. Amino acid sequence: CASSDWDTQYF. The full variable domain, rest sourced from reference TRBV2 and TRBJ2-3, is EPEVTQTPSHQVTQMGQEVILRCVPISNHLYFYWYRQILGQKVEFLVSFYNNEISEKSEIFDDQFSVERPDGSNFTLKIRSTKLEDSAMYFCASSDWDTQYFGPGTRLTVL.

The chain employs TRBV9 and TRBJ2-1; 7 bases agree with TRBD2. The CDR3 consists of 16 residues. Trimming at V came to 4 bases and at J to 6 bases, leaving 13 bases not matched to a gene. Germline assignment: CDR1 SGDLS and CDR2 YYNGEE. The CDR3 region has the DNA TGTGCCAGCAGCCCGCTTGCGGGAGTACGGCGCAATGAGCAGTTCTTC. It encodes CASSPLAGVRRNEQFF.

The CDR3 is CASSEETQYF. Here the CDR3 DNA reads TGTGCCAGCAGTGAAGAGACCCAGTACTTC. The chain recombines TRBV2 with TRBJ2-5; D is undetermined. The CDR3 is 10 amino acids. The germline CDR1 and CDR2 sequences are SNHLY and FYNNEI. With 1 base removed from V and 6 bases from J, the gap between germline ends came to 0 bases.

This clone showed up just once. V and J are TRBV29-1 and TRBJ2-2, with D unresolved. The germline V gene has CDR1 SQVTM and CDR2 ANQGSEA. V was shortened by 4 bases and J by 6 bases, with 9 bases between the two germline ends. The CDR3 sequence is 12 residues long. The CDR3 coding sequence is TGCAGCGTTGGAGTGAAGGCCGGGGAGCTGTTTTTT. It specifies CSVGVKAGELFF.

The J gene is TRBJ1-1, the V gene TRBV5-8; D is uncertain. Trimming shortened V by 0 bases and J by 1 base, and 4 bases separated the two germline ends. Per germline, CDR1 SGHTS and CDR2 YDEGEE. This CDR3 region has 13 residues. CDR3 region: CASSLEGNTEAFF. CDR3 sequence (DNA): TGTGCCAGCAGCTTGGAGGGGAACACTGAAGCTTTCTTT.

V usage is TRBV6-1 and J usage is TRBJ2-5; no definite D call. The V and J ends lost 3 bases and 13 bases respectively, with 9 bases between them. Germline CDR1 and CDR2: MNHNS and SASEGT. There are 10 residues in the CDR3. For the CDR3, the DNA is TGTGCCAGCAGTGAGGGTAAAACGTACTTC. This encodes CASSEGKTYF.

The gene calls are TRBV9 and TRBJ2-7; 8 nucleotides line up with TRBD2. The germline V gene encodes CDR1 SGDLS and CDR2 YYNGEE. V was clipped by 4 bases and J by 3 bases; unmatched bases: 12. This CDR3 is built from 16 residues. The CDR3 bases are TGTGCCAGCAGCCCGAGGACTAGCACCAATATCTACGAGCAGTACTTC. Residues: CASSPRTSTNIYEQYF.

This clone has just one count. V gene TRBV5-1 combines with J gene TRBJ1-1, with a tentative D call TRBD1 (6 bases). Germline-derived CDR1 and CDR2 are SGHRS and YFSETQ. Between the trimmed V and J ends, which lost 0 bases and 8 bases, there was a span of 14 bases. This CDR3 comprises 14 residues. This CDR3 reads CASSLGWTDSEAFF. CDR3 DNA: TGCGCCAGCAGCTTGGGGTGGACAGATAGCGAAGCTTTCTTT. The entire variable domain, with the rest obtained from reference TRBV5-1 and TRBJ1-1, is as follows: KAGVTQTPRYLIKTRGQQVTLSCSPISGHRSVSWYQQTPGQGLQFLFEYFSETQRNKGNFPGRFSGRQFSNSRSEMNVSTLELGDSALYLCASSLGWTDSEAFFGQGTRLTVV.

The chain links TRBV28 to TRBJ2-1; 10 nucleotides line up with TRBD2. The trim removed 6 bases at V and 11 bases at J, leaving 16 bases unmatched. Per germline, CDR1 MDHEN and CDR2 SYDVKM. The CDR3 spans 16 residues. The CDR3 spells CASSSQLAGFSSKQFF. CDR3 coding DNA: TGTGCCAGCAGCTCGCAACTAGCGGGATTCTCGTCTAAGCAGTTCTTC.

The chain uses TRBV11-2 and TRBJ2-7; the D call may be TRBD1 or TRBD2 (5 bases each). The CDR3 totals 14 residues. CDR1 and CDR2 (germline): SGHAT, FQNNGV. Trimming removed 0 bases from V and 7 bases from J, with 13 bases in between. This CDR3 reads CASSLEVGTNEQYF. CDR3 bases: TGTGCCAGCAGCTTAGAAGTCGGGACGAATGAGCAGTACTTC.

The CDR3 nucleotides read TGTGCCAGCCGACTATACCTAGCGGGAGGGCCCGGGGAGCTGTTTTTT. This sequence encodes CASRLYLAGGPGELFF. The rearrangement uses TRBV2 and TRBJ2-2; 12 nucleotides line up with TRBD2. Per germline, CDR1 SNHLY and CDR2 FYNNEI. The CDR3 has 16 amino acids. Trimming removed 8 bases from V and 6 bases from J; junction bases left unmatched: 10.

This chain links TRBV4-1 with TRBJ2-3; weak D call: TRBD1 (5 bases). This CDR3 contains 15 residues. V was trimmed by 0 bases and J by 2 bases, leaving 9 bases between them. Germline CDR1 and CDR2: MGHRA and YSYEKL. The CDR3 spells CASSQDRQTTDTQYF. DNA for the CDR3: TGCGCCAGCAGCCAAGATCGACAGACCACAGATACGCAGTATTTT.

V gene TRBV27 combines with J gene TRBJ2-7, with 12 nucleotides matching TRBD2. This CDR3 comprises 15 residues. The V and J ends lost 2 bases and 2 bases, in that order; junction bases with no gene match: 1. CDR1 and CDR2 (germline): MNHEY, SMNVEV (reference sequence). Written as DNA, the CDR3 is TGTGCCAGCAGTTTAAGACTAGCGGGGGCCTACGAGCAGTACTTC. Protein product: CASSLRLAGAYEQYF.

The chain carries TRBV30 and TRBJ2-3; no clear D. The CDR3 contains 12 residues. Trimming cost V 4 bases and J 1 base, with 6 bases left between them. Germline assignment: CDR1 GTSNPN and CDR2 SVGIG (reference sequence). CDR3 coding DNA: TGTGCCTGGATTTCGCGCACAGATACGCAGTATTTT. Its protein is CAWISRTDTQYF. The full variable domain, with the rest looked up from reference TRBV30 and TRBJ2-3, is SQTIHQWPATLVQPVGSPLSLECTVEGTSNPNLYWYRQAAGRGLQLLFYSVGIGQISSEVPQNLSASRPQDRQFILSSKKLLLSDSGFYLCAWISRTDTQYFGPGTRLTVL.

The CDR3 nucleotides read TGTGCCTGGAATCGGCTTGGACAGGGGCGCGGAAACACCATATATTTT. Translating it yields CAWNRLGQGRGNTIYF. This sequence joins TRBV30 and TRBJ1-3, with 9 bases aligning to TRBD1. Germline loops: CDR1 GTSNPN, CDR2 SVGIG (reference sequence). This CDR3 contains 16 residues. V lost 4 bases, J lost 4 bases, and 11 bases stayed unmatched.

The CDR3 bases are TGTGCCAGCAGCCCACGTTCTTCTCAGCCCCAGCATTTT. Translated, it gives CASSPRSSQPQHF. The chain has TRBV5-5 and TRBJ1-5, with unresolved D. V dropped 4 bases and J dropped 6 bases, with 11 bases sitting between them. The CDR3 length is 13 residues. Germline values: CDR1 SGHKS, CDR2 YYEKEE (reference sequence).

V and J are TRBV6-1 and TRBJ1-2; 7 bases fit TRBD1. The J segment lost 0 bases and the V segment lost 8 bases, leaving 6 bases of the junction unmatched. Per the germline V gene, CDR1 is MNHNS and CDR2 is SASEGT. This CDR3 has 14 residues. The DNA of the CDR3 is TGTGCCAGCCACCCACAGGGGTCTAACTATGGCTACACCTTC. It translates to CASHPQGSNYGYTF.

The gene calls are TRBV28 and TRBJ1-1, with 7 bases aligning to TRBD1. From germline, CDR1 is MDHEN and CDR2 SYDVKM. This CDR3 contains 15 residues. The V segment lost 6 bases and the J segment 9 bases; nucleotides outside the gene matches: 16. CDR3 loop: CASSPRGTGVEKAFF. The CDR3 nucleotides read TGTGCCAGCAGCCCTAGAGGTACAGGGGTTGAGAAAGCTTTCTTT.

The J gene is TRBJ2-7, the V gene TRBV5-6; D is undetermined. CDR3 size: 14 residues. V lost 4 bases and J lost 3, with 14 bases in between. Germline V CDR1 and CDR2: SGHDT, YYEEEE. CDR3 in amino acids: CASSPGRSYYEQYF. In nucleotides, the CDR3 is TGTGCCAGCAGCCCGGGCAGGTCCTACTACGAGCAGTACTTC.

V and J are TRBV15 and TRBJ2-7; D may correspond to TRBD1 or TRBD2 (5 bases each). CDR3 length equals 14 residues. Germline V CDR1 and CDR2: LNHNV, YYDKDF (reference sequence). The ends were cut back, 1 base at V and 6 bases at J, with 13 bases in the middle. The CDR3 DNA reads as TGTGCCACCAGCAGAGCGCCCAGTGGGGGCGAGCAGTACTTC. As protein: CATSRAPSGGEQYF.

DNA for the CDR3: TGTGCCAGCAGTCGGACAGCCTGGACGGGCGAGCAGTACTTC. Its translation is CASSRTAWTGEQYF. The J gene is TRBJ2-7, the V gene TRBV6-1; D is possibly TRBD1 (6 bases). V lost 5 bases and J 6 bases, leaving 17 bases between the germline ends. The V gene's germline CDR1 is MNHNS and CDR2 SASEGT. This CDR3 is 14 amino acids long.

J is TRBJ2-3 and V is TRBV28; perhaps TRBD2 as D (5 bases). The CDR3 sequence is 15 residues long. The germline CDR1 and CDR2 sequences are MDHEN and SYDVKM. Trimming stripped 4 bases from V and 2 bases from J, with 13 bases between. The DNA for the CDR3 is TGTGCCAGCAGTTCCCGCCAGCGGATCACAGATACGCAGTATTTT. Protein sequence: CASSSRQRITDTQYF.

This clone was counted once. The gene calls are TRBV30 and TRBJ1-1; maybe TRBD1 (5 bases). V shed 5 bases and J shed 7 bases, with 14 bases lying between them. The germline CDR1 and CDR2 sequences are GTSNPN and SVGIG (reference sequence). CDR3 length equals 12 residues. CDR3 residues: CAWDLGGSEAFF. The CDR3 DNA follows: TGTGCCTGGGACCTTGGGGGGAGTGAAGCTTTCTTT.

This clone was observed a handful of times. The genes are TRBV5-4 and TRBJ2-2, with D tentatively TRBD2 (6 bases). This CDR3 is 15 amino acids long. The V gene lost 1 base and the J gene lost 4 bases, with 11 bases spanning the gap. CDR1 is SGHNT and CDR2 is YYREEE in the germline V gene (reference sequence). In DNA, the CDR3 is TGTGCCAGCAGCTTGACGGGAGTTCGCACCGGGGAGCTGTTTTTT. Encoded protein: CASSLTGVRTGELFF.

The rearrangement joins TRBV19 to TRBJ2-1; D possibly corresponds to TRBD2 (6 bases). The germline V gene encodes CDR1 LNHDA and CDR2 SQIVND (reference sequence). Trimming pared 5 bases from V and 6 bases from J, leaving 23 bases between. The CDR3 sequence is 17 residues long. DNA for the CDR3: TGTGCCAGTAGTCGACGTTCCGTTCAGGGAGGCCGCAATGAGCAGTTCTTC. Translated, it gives CASSRRSVQGGRNEQFF.

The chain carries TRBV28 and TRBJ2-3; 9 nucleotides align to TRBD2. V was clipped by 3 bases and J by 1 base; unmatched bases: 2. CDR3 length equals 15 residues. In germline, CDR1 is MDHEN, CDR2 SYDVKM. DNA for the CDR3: TGTGCCAGCAGTTTTGCGGGAGGGGGCACAGATACGCAGTATTTT. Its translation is CASSFAGGGTDTQYF.

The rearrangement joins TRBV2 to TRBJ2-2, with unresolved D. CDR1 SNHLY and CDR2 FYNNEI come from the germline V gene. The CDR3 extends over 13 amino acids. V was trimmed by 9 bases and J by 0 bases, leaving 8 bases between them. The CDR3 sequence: CASTLANTGELFF. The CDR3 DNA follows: TGTGCCAGTACACTCGCGAACACCGGGGAGCTGTTTTTT. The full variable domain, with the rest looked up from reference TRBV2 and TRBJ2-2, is EPEVTQTPSHQVTQMGQEVILRCVPISNHLYFYWYRQILGQKVEFLVSFYNNEISEKSEIFDDQFSVERPDGSNFTLKIRSTKLEDSAMYFCASTLANTGELFFGEGSRLTVL.